The text below deals with one TCR beta chain. TCRdb re-analyzed the PCR reads using MiXCR. The table has fewer than 35,000 clones, 25% to 30% seen once. This sample stems from a study of metastatic and nonmetastatic thyroid tumors. All patients reached thyroid surgery having received no treatment beforehand. The clonotype comes from a female donor with papillary thyroid cancer or a benign thyroid nodule (not recorded which). Some clones in this sample may be carry-over from other donors' samples. The specimen was blood.

Here the CDR3 DNA reads TGCGCCAGCAGCTTGGTAACAGGGACCTATGGCTACACCTTC. Translated, it gives CASSLVTGTYGYTF. V gene TRBV5-1 combines with J gene TRBJ1-2, with a possible D match to TRBD1 (6 bases). Between the trimmed V and J ends, which lost 0 bases and 4 bases, there was a span of 10 bases. The length of the CDR3 is 14 residues. Germline values: CDR1 SGHRS, CDR2 YFSETQ.